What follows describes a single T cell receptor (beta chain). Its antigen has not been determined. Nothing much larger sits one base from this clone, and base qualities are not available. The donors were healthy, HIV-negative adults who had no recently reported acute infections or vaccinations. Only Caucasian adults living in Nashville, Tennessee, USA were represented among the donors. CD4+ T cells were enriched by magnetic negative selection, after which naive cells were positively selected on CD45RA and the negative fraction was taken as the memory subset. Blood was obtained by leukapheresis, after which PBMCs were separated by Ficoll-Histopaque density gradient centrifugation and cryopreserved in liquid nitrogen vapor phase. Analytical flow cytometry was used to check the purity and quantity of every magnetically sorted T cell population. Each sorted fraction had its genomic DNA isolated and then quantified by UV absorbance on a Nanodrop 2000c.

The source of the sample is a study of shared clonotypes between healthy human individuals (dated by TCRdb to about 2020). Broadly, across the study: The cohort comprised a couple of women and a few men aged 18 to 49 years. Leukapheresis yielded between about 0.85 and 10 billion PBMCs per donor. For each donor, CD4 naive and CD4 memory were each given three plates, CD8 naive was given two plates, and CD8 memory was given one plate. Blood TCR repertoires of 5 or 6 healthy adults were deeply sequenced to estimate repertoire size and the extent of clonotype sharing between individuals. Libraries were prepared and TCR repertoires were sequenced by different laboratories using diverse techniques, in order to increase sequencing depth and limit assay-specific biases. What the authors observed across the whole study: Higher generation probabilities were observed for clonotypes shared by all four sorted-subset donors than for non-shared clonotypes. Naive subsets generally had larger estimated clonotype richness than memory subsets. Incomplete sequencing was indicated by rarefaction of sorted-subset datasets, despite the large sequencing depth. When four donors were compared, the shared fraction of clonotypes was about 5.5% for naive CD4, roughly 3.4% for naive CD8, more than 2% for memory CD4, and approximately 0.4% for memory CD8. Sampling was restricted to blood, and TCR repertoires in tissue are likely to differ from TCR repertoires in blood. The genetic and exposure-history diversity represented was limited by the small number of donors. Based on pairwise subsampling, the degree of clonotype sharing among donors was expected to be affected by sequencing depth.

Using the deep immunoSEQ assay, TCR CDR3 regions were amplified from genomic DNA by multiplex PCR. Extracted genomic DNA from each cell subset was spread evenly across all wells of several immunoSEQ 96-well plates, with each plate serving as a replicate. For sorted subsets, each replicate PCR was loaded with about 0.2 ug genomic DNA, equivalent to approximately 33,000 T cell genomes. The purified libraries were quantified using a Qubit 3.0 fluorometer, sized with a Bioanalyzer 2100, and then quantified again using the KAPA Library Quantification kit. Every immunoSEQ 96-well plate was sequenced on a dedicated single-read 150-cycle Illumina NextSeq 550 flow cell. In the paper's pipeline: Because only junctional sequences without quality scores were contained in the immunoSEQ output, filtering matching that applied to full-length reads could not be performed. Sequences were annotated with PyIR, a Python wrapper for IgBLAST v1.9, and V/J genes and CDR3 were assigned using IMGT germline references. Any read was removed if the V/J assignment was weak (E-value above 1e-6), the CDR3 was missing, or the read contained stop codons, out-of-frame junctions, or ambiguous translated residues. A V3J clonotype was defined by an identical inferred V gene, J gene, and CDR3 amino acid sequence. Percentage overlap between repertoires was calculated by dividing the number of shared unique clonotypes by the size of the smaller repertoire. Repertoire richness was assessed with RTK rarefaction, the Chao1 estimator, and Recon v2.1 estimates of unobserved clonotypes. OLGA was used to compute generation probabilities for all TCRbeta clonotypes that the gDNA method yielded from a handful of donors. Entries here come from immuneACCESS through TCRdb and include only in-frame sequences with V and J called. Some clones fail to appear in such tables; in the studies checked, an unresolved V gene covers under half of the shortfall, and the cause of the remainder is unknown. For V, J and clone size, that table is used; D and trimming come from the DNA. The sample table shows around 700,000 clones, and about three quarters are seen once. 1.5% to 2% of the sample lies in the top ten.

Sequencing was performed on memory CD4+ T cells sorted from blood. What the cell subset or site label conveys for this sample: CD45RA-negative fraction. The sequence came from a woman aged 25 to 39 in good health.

The bases read TGTGCCAGCAGGCAGACAGGGAACGACGGGGAGCTGTTTTTT. This translates into CASRQTGNDGELFF. The V gene is TRBV7-9 and the J gene is TRBJ2-2; 7 bases in the middle match TRBD1. V and J are trimmed by 6 bases and 7 bases, and the gene matches miss 8 bases of the junction. Looking up the germline V gene (reference sequence) yields CDR1 SEHNR and CDR2 FQNEAQ. Inclusive of the bounding cysteine and phenylalanine, the CDR3 is 14 residues long. Of the read, only the CDR3 DNA is kept; its 42 bases are in frame from base 1.